In this sample, the clone carrying this TCR beta chain turned up a few times. Duration under 3 months, a NOSPECS grade of at least 4, and a Clinical Activity Score of at least 3 characterized the ophthalmopathy patients. 10 ml of fresh peripheral blood supplied the PBMCs. The record originates from a study of T cells in Graves' hyperthyroidism and ophthalmopathy. Background on the study: Before any treatment, at initial diagnosis, peripheral blood was collected.

Trimming at V came to 1 base and at J to 3 bases, leaving 2 bases not matched to a gene. This CDR3 is built from 16 residues. CDR1 is SEHNR and CDR2 is FQNEAQ in the germline V gene (reference sequence). Using RNA transcripts as the source, TCR beta CDR3 regions were amplified. The HTBI primer set drove a first-round RT-PCR of the TCR CDR3. TCRdb re-called the multiplex PCR reads through MiXCR, storing one row per CDR3 protein. The repertoire consists of about 410,000 distinct CDR3 sequences, with about 14% occurring once and the leading ten covering 15% to 20%. The TCR sequence derives from a young woman with Graves' ophthalmopathy. The sample was blood. This chain uses TRBV7-9 with TRBJ2-2; 10 bases agree with TRBD1. This chain's CDR3 is CASSLGQGAYTGELFF. Written as DNA, the CDR3 is TGTGCCAGCAGCTTAGGACAGGGGGCGTACACCGGGGAGCTGTTTTTT.